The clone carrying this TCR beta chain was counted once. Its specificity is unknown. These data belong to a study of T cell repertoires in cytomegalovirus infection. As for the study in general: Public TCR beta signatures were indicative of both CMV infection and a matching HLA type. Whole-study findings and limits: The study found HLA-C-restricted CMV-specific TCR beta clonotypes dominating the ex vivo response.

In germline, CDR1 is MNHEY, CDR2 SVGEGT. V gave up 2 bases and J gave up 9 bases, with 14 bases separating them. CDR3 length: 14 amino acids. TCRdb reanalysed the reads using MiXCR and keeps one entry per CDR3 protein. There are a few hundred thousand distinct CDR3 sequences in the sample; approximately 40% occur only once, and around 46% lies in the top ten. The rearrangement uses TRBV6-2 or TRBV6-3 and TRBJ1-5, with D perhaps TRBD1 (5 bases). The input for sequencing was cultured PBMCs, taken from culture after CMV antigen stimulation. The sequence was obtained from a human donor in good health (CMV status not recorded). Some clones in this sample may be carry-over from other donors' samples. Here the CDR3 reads CASSYAGARRPQHF. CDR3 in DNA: TGTGCCAGCAGTTACGCCGGGGCCCGGAGGCCCCAGCATTTT.